This TCR beta chain was obtained from a study of T cell responses to AZD1222 COVID-19 vaccine. Germline loops: CDR1 SGDLS, CDR2 YYNGEE. This CDR3 spans 17 amino acids. V was trimmed by 6 bases and J by 1 base, leaving 17 bases between them. Method: immunoSEQ multiplex PCR; TCRdb's copy keeps in-frame clones and lacks some. Among 120,000 or so clones, roughly 82% were seen once, and the ten largest hold 25% to 35%. Only one count was recorded for this clone. No antigen is known for it. Recipients boosted at about 4 weeks or about 12 weeks are pooled. Study conclusions and caveats: Most donors were white British, females outnumbered males, and clonal diversity was possibly underestimated. All repertoire sampling was performed exclusively after the peak T cell response.

Sequences were derived from peripheral blood, sampled 28 days after the second AZD1222 dose. The sequence derives from an adult who received the AZD1222 COVID-19 vaccine. This chain joins TRBV9 and TRBJ2-6, with TRBD1 as a possible D gene (5 bases). CDR3 sequence (DNA): TGTGCCAGCACGCTCTCTAGGTCAGGGTCTGGGGCCAACGTCCTGACTTTC. This sequence encodes CASTLSRSGSGANVLTF.